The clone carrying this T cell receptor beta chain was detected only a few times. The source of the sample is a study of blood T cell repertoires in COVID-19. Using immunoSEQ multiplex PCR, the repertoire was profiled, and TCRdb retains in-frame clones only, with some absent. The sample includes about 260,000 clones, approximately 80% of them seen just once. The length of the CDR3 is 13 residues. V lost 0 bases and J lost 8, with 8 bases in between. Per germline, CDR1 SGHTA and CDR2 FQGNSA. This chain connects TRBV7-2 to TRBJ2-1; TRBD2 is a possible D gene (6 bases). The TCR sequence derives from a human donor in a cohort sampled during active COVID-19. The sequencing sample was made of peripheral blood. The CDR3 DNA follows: TGTGCCAGCAGCTTAGCGTGGGGGGATGAGCAGTTCTTC. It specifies CASSLAWGDEQFF.